The 21 T cell receptor beta chains reported below all come from one sample, sequenced in a study of low-dose radiotherapy and immunotherapy resistance in tumors. Time point described: before trial treatment. Gene-specific TRAV and TRBV primers were used for first-strand cDNA, covering alpha and beta chains. Amplification of TCRs used a constant-region primer and V-primer adapter for roughly 20 PCR cycles. TCRdb re-derived calls from the reads in MiXCR, one entry per CDR3 protein. The data show tens of thousands of distinct CDR3 sequences, with around 30% seen just once and roughly 10% held by the top ten. Sequencing used PBMCs, obtained before treatment. These receptors were taken from a female donor with ovarian cancer.

This clonotype appeared many times. V usage is TRBV30 and J usage is TRBJ1-5; no firm D call. V was trimmed by 1 base and J by 2 bases, leaving 6 bases between them. The CDR3 has 13 amino acids. CDR1 is GTSNPN and CDR2 is SVGIG in the germline V gene (reference sequence). This CDR3 is CAWSANGNQPQHF. CDR3 bases: TGTGCCTGGAGTGCTAATGGCAATCAGCCCCAGCATTTT.

This clonotype has only a few counts. With a far larger clone one base away, a read error is the likely cause. The gene calls are TRBV5-5 and TRBJ2-1, with D possibly matching TRBD1 (6 bases). This CDR3 has 12 residues. Germline V gene sequence: CDR1 SGHKS, CDR2 YYEKEE (reference sequence). Between the trimmed V and J ends, which lost 4 bases and 10 bases, there was a span of 12 bases. The CDR3 loop is CASSGGYYEQFF. In DNA, the CDR3 is TGTGCCAGCAGCGGGGGCTACTACGAGCAGTTCTTC. The whole variable domain, remainder taken from reference TRBV5-5 and TRBJ2-1, is DAGVTQSPTHLIKTRGQQVTLRCSPISGHKSVSWYQQVLGQGPQFIFQYYEKEERGRGNFPDRFSARQFPNYSSELNVNALLLGDSALYLCASSGGYYEQFFGPGTRLTVL.

This clonotype appeared once. This rearrangement joins TRBV6-2 or TRBV6-3 to TRBJ2-6; D is perhaps TRBD1 (6 bases). Trimming removed 6 bases from V and 0 bases from J, with 6 bases in between. In germline, CDR1 is MNHEY, CDR2 SVGEGT. CDR3 size: 14 residues. The CDR3 bases are TGTGCCAGCAGACAGGGCTCTGGGGCCAACGTCCTGACTTTC. Its protein is CASRQGSGANVLTF.

This clonotype was detected ten times or more. The rearrangement joins TRBV7-9 to TRBJ2-6, with D tentatively TRBD1 (5 bases). The CDR3 totals 21 residues. The V and J ends lost 2 bases and 1 base respectively, with 24 bases between them. Germline CDR1 reads SEHNR; CDR2 reads FQNEAQ (reference sequence). The CDR3 bases are TGTGCCAGCAGCTTAACCAGGGTTGGCACATGGAGCGAATCTGGGGCCAACGTCCTGACTTTC. Translated: CASSLTRVGTWSESGANVLTF.

On this clonotype itself: This probably arose from a read error, given a far larger clone one base away. This sequence joins TRBV6-6 and TRBJ2-1; tentatively, D is TRBD2 (5 bases). The V end was cut by 2 bases, the J end by 10 bases, with 15 bases between. Germline V CDR1 and CDR2: MNHNY, SVGAGI (reference sequence). The CDR3 is 14 amino acids. CDR3: CASSYGRQFYEQFF. In DNA, the CDR3 is TGTGCCAGCAGTTACGGGAGACAATTTTACGAGCAGTTCTTC.

Many counts were recorded for this clonotype. The V and J genes are TRBV2 and TRBJ2-7; D might be TRBD2 (5 bases). Trimming cost V 8 bases and J 2 bases, with 10 bases left between them. The CDR3 has 12 residues. Germline assignment: CDR1 SNHLY and CDR2 FYNNEI. The DNA of the CDR3 is TGTGCCAGCGAACGGGGAACCTACGAGCAGTACTTC. Its protein is CASERGTYEQYF.

This clonotype was observed many times. The genes are TRBV7-2 and TRBJ2-2, with TRBD2 matching over 7 bases. CDR1 is SGHTA, CDR2 FQGNSA, per germline. The junction had 5 bases not matched to a gene; V was cut back by 5 bases and J by 2 bases. CDR3 length: 15 amino acids. The CDR3: CASSPSGLNTGELFF. CDR3 nucleotide sequence: TGTGCCAGCAGCCCTAGCGGACTAAACACCGGGGAGCTGTTTTTT.

This clonotype has at least ten counts. The chain combines TRBV12-3 or TRBV12-4 with TRBJ1-5; TRBD1 aligns across 10 bases. CDR3 size: 16 residues. The trim removed 2 bases at V and 6 bases at J, leaving 7 bases unmatched. CDR3 region: CASSLSTGGYGQPQHF. The DNA for the CDR3 is TGTGCCAGCAGTTTATCGACAGGGGGCTATGGTCAGCCCCAGCATTTT.

This clonotype occurred once. A far larger clone is a single base away, which makes a read error likely. The chain carries TRBV5-8 and TRBJ2-5, with D tentatively TRBD2 (5 bases). CDR3 length: 16 amino acids. The V end was cut by 4 bases, the J end by 1 base, with 17 bases between. Germline V CDR1 and CDR2: SGHTS, YDEGEE. The CDR3 spells CASSLSAVRPQETQYF. CDR3 coding DNA: TGTGCCAGCAGCCTATCAGCGGTGCGCCCCCAAGAGACCCAGTACTTC.

This chain joins TRBV20-1 and TRBJ2-2; the D gene is possibly TRBD2 (6 bases). The CDR3 has 14 amino acids. Germline-derived CDR1 and CDR2 are DFQATT and SNEGSKA (reference sequence). V shed 7 bases and J shed 2 bases, with 14 bases lying between them. The CDR3 coding sequence is TGCAGTGGTCGGGACTCTCCCAACACCGGGGAGCTGTTTTTT. Translating gives CSGRDSPNTGELFF.

This clonotype was seen more than once but under ten times. The rearrangement joins TRBV11-2 to TRBJ1-4; 9 bases are a match to TRBD1. Trimming cost V 3 bases and J 6 bases; bases outside gene matches: 5. CDR1 and CDR2 (germline): SGHAT, FQNNGV. CDR3 size: 15 residues. This chain's CDR3 is CASSFGTGIDEKLFF. In DNA form, the CDR3 reads TGTGCCAGCAGCTTTGGGACAGGGATAGATGAAAAACTGTTTTTT.

This clonotype has just a few counts. This likely stems from a read error, as it lies one base from a far larger clone. This chain links TRBV10-3 with TRBJ2-1; no definite D call. The CDR3 has 11 residues. Germline-derived CDR1 and CDR2 are ENHRY and SYGVKD. The V gene lost 5 bases and the J gene lost 6 bases, with 5 bases spanning the gap. CDR3 bases: TGTGCCATCAGTAGCGTCAATGAGCAGTTCTTC. It translates to CAISSVNEQFF.

This clonotype was observed a few times. This chain connects TRBV7-2 to TRBJ2-5; possibly TRBD2 for D (6 bases). The germline gives CDR1 SGHTA, CDR2 FQGNSA. Trimming stripped 3 bases from V and 4 bases from J, with 15 bases between. This CDR3 contains 15 residues. The CDR3 DNA is TGTGCCAGCAGCTTTCGGAGGGGAGAGGTAGAGACCCAGTACTTC. Translating gives CASSFRRGEVETQYF.

This clonotype was detected many times. This chain joins TRBV12-3 or TRBV12-4 and TRBJ2-1; no clear D. Trimming removed 2 bases from V and 8 bases from J, with 10 bases in between. The CDR3 contains 13 residues. The DNA of the CDR3 is TGTGCCAGCAGTTTATCCCCAGGCGATGAGCAGTTCTTC. This sequence encodes CASSLSPGDEQFF.

Comments on this clonotype: A far more abundant clone sits one base away, making this likely a read error. The CDR3 DNA reads as TGTGCCAGCAGCCCGGTTCCTAGCGGGGGGACCTACAATGAGCAGTTCTTC. Translation gives CASSPVPSGGTYNEQFF. The rearrangement uses TRBV5-8 and TRBJ2-1, with TRBD2 matching 11 bases. V gave up 4 bases and J gave up 2 bases; unmatched junction bases: 8. Germline V gene lookup returns CDR1 SGHTS and CDR2 YDEGEE. CDR3 size: 17 residues.

The rearrangement uses TRBV4-2 and TRBJ2-3, with D uncertain. V was pared by 1 base and J by 0 bases, with 5 bases between. Germline V gives CDR1 LGHNA, CDR2 YNFKEQ. This CDR3 has 14 residues. This chain's CDR3 is CASSQGVSTDTQYF. DNA of the CDR3: TGTGCCAGCAGCCAAGGGGTCAGCACAGATACGCAGTATTTT.

With regard to this clonotype: A far more abundant clone sits one base away, making this likely a read error. This chain links TRBV11-2 with TRBJ2-1; 7 nucleotides agree with TRBD1. J lost 13 bases, V lost 4 bases, and 16 bases had no gene match. The CDR3 runs 15 residues. Germline V gene sequence: CDR1 SGHAT, CDR2 FQNNGV. In nucleotides, the CDR3 is TGTGCCAGCAGCTACGGGACAGCTACCCCGGGGACCCAGTTCTTC. It specifies CASSYGTATPGTQFF. Combining the CDR3 with reference TRBV11-2 and TRBJ2-1 gives the whole variable domain EAGVAQSPRYKIIEKRQSVAFWCNPISGHATLYWYQQILGQGPKLLIQFQNNGVVDDSQLPKDRFSAERLKGVDSTLKIQPAKLEDSAVYLCASSYGTATPGTQFFGPGTRLTVL.

This clonotype was found many times. The chain has TRBV7-9 and TRBJ2-1; D is ambiguous. This CDR3 has 15 residues. CDR1 and CDR2 from the germline V gene are SEHNR and FQNEAQ (reference sequence). Trimming took 0 bases from V and 3 from J, leaving 9 bases between them. The CDR3: CASSLAHGIYNEQFF. DNA of the CDR3: TGTGCCAGCAGCTTAGCGCACGGAATCTACAATGAGCAGTTCTTC. The whole variable domain, remainder taken from reference TRBV7-9 and TRBJ2-1, is DTGVSQNPRHKITKRGQNVTFRCDPISEHNRLYWYRQTLGQGPEFLTYFQNEAQLEKSRLLSDRFSAERPKGSFSTLEIQRTEQGDSAMYLCASSLAHGIYNEQFFGPGTRLTVL.

The genes are TRBV5-1 and TRBJ1-1, with D uncertain. Germline lookup yields CDR1 SGHRS and CDR2 YFSETQ. The CDR3 sequence is 13 residues long. V lost 0 bases to trimming and J lost 5 bases, with 8 bases between them. The CDR3 DNA sequence: TGCGCCAGCAGCTTGGTCTCTGGAACTGAAGCTTTCTTT. This translates into CASSLVSGTEAFF.

The chain couples TRBV6-8 to TRBJ2-3; possible D gene TRBD2, 5 bases. Per the germline V gene, CDR1 is MNHGY and CDR2 is SAAAGT. V lost 5 bases to trimming and J lost 2 bases, with 17 bases between them. This CDR3 region has 16 residues. For the CDR3, the DNA is TGTGCCAGCAGTCGGGCCCGTGGACTGCTCACAGATACGCAGTATTTT. Translating gives CASSRARGLLTDTQYF.

J is TRBJ2-3 and V is TRBV5-6, with D possibly matching TRBD1 (6 bases). The germline gives CDR1 SGHDT, CDR2 YYEEEE. Trimming pared 5 bases from V and 3 bases from J, leaving 10 bases between. The CDR3 spans 13 residues. DNA for the CDR3: TGTGCCAGCAGATTACAGGGAACAGATACGCAGTATTTT. Protein product: CASRLQGTDTQYF.